One TCR beta chain is described in this entry. The record originates from a study of T cell changes during pregnancy in multiple sclerosis. Sequenced by immunoSEQ multiplex PCR; TCRdb stores in-frame clones only, minus some. This sample has 50,000 or so clones, with about 90% found just once. V gave up 5 bases and J gave up 2 bases, with 10 bases separating them. The CDR3 covers 13 residues. Germline V CDR1 and CDR2: SGDLS, YYNGEE. V is TRBV9 and J is TRBJ1-1; TRBD1 might be the D (5 bases). The clonotype was recovered from a female donor with multiple sclerosis, enrolled in a pregnancy study. Sample: CD8+ T cells from peripheral blood mononuclear cells, taken after pregnancy. The CDR3 is CASSRGLNTEAFF. The DNA for the CDR3 is TGTGCCAGCAGTAGGGGACTCAACACTGAAGCTTTCTTT.